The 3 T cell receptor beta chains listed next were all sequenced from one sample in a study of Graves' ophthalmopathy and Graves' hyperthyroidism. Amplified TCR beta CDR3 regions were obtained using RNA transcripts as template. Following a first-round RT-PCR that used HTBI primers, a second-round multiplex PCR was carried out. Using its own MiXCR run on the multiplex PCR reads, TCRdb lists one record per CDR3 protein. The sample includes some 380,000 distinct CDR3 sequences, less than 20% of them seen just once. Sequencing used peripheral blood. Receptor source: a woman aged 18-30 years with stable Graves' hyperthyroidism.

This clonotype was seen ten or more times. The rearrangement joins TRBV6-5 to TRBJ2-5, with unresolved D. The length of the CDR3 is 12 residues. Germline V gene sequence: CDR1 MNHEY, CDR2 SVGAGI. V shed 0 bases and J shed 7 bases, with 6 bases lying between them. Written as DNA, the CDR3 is TGTGCCAGCAGTTACTCCTCTGGGACCCAGTACTTC. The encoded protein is CASSYSSGTQYF.

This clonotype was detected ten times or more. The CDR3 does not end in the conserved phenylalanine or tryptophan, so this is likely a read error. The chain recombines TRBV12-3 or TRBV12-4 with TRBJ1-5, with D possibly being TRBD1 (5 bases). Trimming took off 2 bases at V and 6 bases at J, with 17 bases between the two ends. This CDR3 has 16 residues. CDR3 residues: CASSLQAQVIGQPQHS. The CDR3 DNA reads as TGTGCCAGCAGTTTACAGGCACAGGTGATTGGTCAGCCCCAGCATTCT.

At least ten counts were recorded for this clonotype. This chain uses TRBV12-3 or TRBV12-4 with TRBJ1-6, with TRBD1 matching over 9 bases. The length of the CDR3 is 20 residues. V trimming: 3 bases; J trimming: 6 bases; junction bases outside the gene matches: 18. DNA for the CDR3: TGTGCCAGCAGTTTCCCATTCGGACAGGGGTTGGACGTAGGTAATTCACCCCTCCACTTT. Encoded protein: CASSFPFGQGLDVGNSPLHF.